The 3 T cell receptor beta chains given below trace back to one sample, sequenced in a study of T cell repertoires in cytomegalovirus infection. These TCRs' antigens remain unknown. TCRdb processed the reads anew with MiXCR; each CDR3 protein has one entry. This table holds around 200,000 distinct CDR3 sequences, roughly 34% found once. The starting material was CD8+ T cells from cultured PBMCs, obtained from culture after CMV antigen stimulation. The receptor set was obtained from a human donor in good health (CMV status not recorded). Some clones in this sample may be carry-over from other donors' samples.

The CDR3 spells CASIGTSGTVEQYF. The CDR3 DNA sequence: TGTGCCAGCATCGGGACTAGCGGGACAGTGGAGCAGTACTTC. This chain connects TRBV7-8 to TRBJ2-7; 13 positions match TRBD2. Trimming took 7 bases from V and 7 from J; bases not matched to a gene: 7. The CDR3 covers 14 residues. Germline V gene data show CDR1 as SGHVS and CDR2 as FQNEAQ.

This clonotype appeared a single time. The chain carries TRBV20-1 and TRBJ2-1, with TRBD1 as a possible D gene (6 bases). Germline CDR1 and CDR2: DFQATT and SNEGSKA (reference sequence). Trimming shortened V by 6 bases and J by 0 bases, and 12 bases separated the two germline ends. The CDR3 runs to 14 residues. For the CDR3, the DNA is TGCAGTGCCCCGGAACAGGGCTCCTACAATGAGCAGTTCTTC. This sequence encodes CSAPEQGSYNEQFF.

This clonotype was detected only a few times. As DNA, the CDR3 is TGTGCCAGCAGCTTAAGAGGAGGTCTACTCACCGGGGAGCTGTTTTTT. It yields the protein CASSLRGGLLTGELFF. J is TRBJ2-2 and V is TRBV7-6, with D maybe TRBD2 (5 bases). Germline V gene sequence: CDR1 SGHVS, CDR2 FNYEAQ. CDR3 length: 16 residues. V was shortened by 2 bases and J by 4 bases, with 14 bases between the two germline ends.